These T cell receptor beta chains were read from a single sample in a study of regulatory T cells in long-lasting Graves disease. From the multiplex PCR reads, TCRdb called clonotypes with MiXCR, one entry per CDR3 protein. Seen here are around 240,000 distinct CDR3 sequences, 18% observed once, and the top ten hold 12% to 15%. These sequences were also reported in another study, on T cells in Graves' hyperthyroidism and ophthalmopathy.

The specimen was peripheral blood mononuclear cells (PBMCs), collected at new diagnosis, from a patient treated with antithyroid drugs. Source of these receptors: a woman aged 30 to 39 with Graves disease. Both conserved end residues are part of each CDR3. The D gene is left open where the match is weak. The listing skips clone size in some rows; elsewhere it reads once, few, many or a size class.

NA TRBJ2-3 TRBV5-4 many TGTGCCAGCAATGCCGGCACAGATACGCAGTATTTT CASNAGTDTQYF
NA TRBJ1-5 TRBV27 many TGTGCCAGCAGTCTTGTAGCGCCGCAGCCACATAGCAATCAGCCCCAGCATTTT CASSLVAPQPHSNQPQHF
NA TRBJ1-1 TRBV20-1 many TGCAGTGCTCGTCTCAGGCAGAACACTGAAGCTTTCTTT CSARLRQNTEAFF
TRBD1 TRBJ1-2 TRBV3-1 many TGTGCCAGCAGCCAAGATCCCCTGGACAGGGACGATGGCTACACCTTC CASSQDPLDRDDGYTF
NA TRBJ2-1 TRBV7-9 many TGTGCCAGCAGACTAAAAGGACTGAGAAATGAGCAGTTCTTC CASRLKGLRNEQFF
TRBD1 TRBJ1-2 TRBV3-1 many TGTGCCAGCAGCCCGATCAGGGGGGGCGACTATGGCTACACCTTC CASSPIRGGDYGYTF
NA TRBJ2-2 TRBV25-1 many TGTGCCAGCAGGGGGAACTTGGCACAGGGCGAAAACACCGGGGAGCTGTTTTTT CASRGNLAQGENTGELFF
TRBD1 TRBJ2-2 TRBV12-3/TRBV12-4 many TGTGCCAGCACCTACCCCGGGGGGACAGGGGGCTTGAACACCGGGGAGCTGTTTTTT CASTYPGGTGGLNTGELFF
TRBD1 TRBJ1-1 TRBV2 many TGTGCCAGCAGTGAACACCGACAGGGGGCGCGAAATGCTTTCTTT CASSEHRQGARNAFF
TRBD1 TRBJ1-2 TRBV27 many TGTGCCAGCAGCCGACAGGGGGCCTATGGCTACACCTTC CASSRQGAYGYTF
NA TRBJ1-5 TRBV19 NA TGTGCCAGTAGTATAGGAGGGAGGCAGCCCCAGCATTTT CASSIGGRQPQHF
TRBD1 TRBJ1-2 TRBV5-1 many TGCGCCAGCAGCTTAGGGGGCAGCAACAATGGCTACACCTTC CASSLGGSNNGYTF
NA TRBJ2-5 TRBV9 many TGTGCCAGCAGCGTAGCGGGTTCGGGGAAGACCCAGTACTTC CASSVAGSGKTQYF
NA TRBJ1-5 TRBV20-1 many TGCAGTGCTAGAGAGGGGGGAGAAGTTTATAGCAATCAGCCCCAGCATTTT CSAREGGEVYSNQPQHF
NA TRBJ2-1 TRBV11-3 NA TGTGCCAGCAGTCCAGAGGGGCCGGGCAATGAGCAGTTCTTC CASSPEGPGNEQFF
NA TRBJ2-2 TRBV7-2 NA TGTGCCAGCAGCTTATTGTATTTCCGTGGCGGGGAGCTGTTTTTT CASSLLYFRGGELFF
TRBD1 TRBJ2-1 TRBV12-3/TRBV12-4 many TGTGCCAGCAGATCTCACCCGGGACAGGGGCGGAATGAGCAGTTCTTC CASRSHPGQGRNEQFF
TRBD1 TRBJ1-4 TRBV6-5 many TGTGCCAGCAGTTTGGGACAGAATGAAAAACTGTTTTTT CASSLGQNEKLFF
NA TRBJ1-2 TRBV11-2 many TGCGCCAGCAGCCAAGATCCCGGGTATGGCTACACCTTC CASSQDPGYGYTF
NA TRBJ1-1 TRBV5-1 many TGCGCCAGCAGCCAAAACACCATGAACACTGAAGCTTTCTTT CASSQNTMNTEAFF
NA TRBJ1-1 TRBV13 many TGTGCCAGCAGCTCGCGGGACGGACGCATGAACACTGAAGCTTTCTTT CASSSRDGRMNTEAFF
NA TRBJ1-3 TRBV14 NA TGTGCCTCAGGGTGGGGAAACACCATATATTTT CASGWGNTIYF
NA TRBJ1-5 TRBV6-1 few TGTGCCAGCAGCCAGGTGGGGGGAAGCAATCAGCCCCAGCATTTT CASSQVGGSNQPQHF
NA TRBJ2-1 TRBV20-1 NA TGCAGTGCGGACCCTGGCGCGCTCAAGGGCAATGAGCAGTTCTTC CSADPGALKGNEQFF
NA TRBJ1-2 TRBV4-1 few TGCGCCAGCAGCCCTCACCGACAGTGGGGTTATGGCTACACCTTC CASSPHRQWGYGYTF
NA TRBJ2-7 TRBV12-3/TRBV12-4 NA TGTGCCAGCAGTTTCGGGACGGAAGCCTACGAGCAGTACTTC CASSFGTEAYEQYF
TRBD1 TRBJ1-6 TRBV20-1 many TGCAGTGCTAGCGGGTTCTGGGACAGGGGAGTTCGTTCACCCCTCCACTTT CSASGFWDRGVRSPLHF
TRBD1 TRBJ2-7 TRBV6-2/TRBV6-3 NA TGTGCCAGCAGGAAAACAGGGGCTTCCTACGAGCAGTACTTC CASRKTGASYEQYF
NA TRBJ1-2 TRBV4-1 many TGCGCCAGCAGCCAAGATGGTCAGGGGTATGGCTACACCTTC CASSQDGQGYGYTF
NA TRBJ2-7 TRBV5-1 many TGCGCCAGCAGTGCAGGGGGAGGAGAGCAGTACTTC CASSAGGGEQYF
NA TRBJ1-2 TRBV7-9 many TGTGCCAGCAGCCTATCACAGGGATTGGGTCTAGACTATGGCTACACCTTC CASSLSQGLGLDYGYTF
TRBD1 TRBJ1-4 TRBV29-1 many TGCAGCGTGGGGTCGGACAGGGCTAATGAAAAACTGTTTTTT CSVGSDRANEKLFF
NA TRBJ2-5 TRBV5-1 once TGCGCCAGCAGTGCAGAAAACCAAGAGACCCAGTACTTC CASSAENQETQYF
TRBD1 TRBJ1-5 TRBV6-1 many TGTGCCAGCAGTGATTATGGAGGGGGCCACAATCAGCCCCAGCATTTT CASSDYGGGHNQPQHF
TRBD2 TRBJ2-1 TRBV12-3/TRBV12-4 many TGTGCATCTAACCGACTAGCGGGGGCCAATGAGCAGTTCTTC CASNRLAGANEQFF
TRBD2 TRBJ2-7 TRBV19 many TGTGCCAGTAGTCACTCCCCTACTAGCGGGGCCACCTCCTACGAGCAGTACTTC CASSHSPTSGATSYEQYF
NA TRBJ1-5 TRBV5-1 many TGTGCCAGCAGTCGCCGGGACCGCCTGCGGCCCCAGCATTTT CASSRRDRLRPQHF
NA TRBJ2-7 TRBV27 many TGTGCCAGCAGTTGGCGGGCGTCTGACGAGCAGTACTTC CASSWRASDEQYF
TRBD1 TRBJ2-5 TRBV19 few TGTGCCAGTAGCTCCAGGGGGCGCGGGGAGACCCAGTACTTC CASSSRGRGETQYF
NA TRBJ1-1 TRBV5-1 few TGCGCCAGCAGCTCAGGACGGCAACCTGAAGCTTTCTTT CASSSGRQPEAFF